A selection of T cell receptor beta chains follows, all from one sample in a study of T cells in Graves' hyperthyroidism and ophthalmopathy. Using its own MiXCR run on the multiplex PCR reads, TCRdb lists one record per CDR3 protein. This table holds almost 350,000 distinct CDR3 sequences, around 18% found once. Sequenced material: blood. These receptor sequences come from a woman aged 40-49 years with Graves' ophthalmopathy. Each CDR3 is given with its conserved first and last residue. The D gene is left open where the match is weak. Size values are once, few and many counts, or a class for expanded clones, and some rows have none.

NA	TRBJ1-5	many	TRBV29-1	TGCAGCGCTACTAATAGTAATCAGCCCCAGCATTTT	CSATNSNQPQHF
NA	TRBJ2-7	many	TRBV24-1	TGTGCCACCAGCGCAGGAGGCTACGAGCAGTACTTC	CATSAGGYEQYF
NA	TRBJ2-5	many	TRBV15	TGTGCCACCAGCGAGCCCCTCGGGGGAGTACTGGAGACCCAGTACTTC	CATSEPLGGVLETQYF
TRBD1	TRBJ2-5	many	TRBV11-2	TGTGCCAGCAGCTTAGATCTTGACAGGGTAAAGACCCAGTACTTC	CASSLDLDRVKTQYF
TRBD1	TRBJ2-7	NA	TRBV6-2/TRBV6-3	TGTGCCACCGGACAGGTTTTGTACGAGCAGTACTTC	CATGQVLYEQYF
TRBD1	TRBJ1-1	many	TRBV12-3/TRBV12-4	TGTGCCAGCAGTTCCCGCCCCCTACAGGGAGGGGGCCGGGAAGCTTTCTTT	CASSSRPLQGGGREAFF
NA	TRBJ2-7	many	TRBV29-1	TGCAGCGGACTAGAGGCCCCCCTCGGCGAGCAGTACTTC	CSGLEAPLGEQYF
NA	TRBJ1-5	many	TRBV28	TGTGCCAGCAGTTTAACGGGTGGGCCCCAGCATTTT	CASSLTGGPQHF
NA	TRBJ2-5	many	TRBV2	TGTGCCAGCAGTCCAGGGACGGTACAAGAGACCCAGTACTTC	CASSPGTVQETQYF
NA	TRBJ2-7	many	TRBV5-1	TGCGCCAGCAGCCCGCAGGCGACCGCTACCTACGAGCAGTACTTC	CASSPQATATYEQYF
TRBD1	TRBJ2-7	many	TRBV6-5	TGTGCCAGCAGGAGGGACGGACAGGGATACTCCTACGAGCAGTACTTC	CASRRDGQGYSYEQYF
TRBD1	TRBJ1-2	many	TRBV12-3/TRBV12-4	TGTGCCAGCAGCACCACAGGGGGCGCGTATGGCTACACCTTC	CASSTTGGAYGYTF
NA	TRBJ1-6	few	TRBV7-8	TGTGCCAGCAGCGCTGCCGGGAGGGATAATTCACCCCTCCACTTT	CASSAAGRDNSPLHF
TRBD2	TRBJ2-1	many	TRBV5-1	TGCGCCGGCAGCCCCGGGACTAGGTTTGGCAATGAGCAGTTCTTC	CAGSPGTRFGNEQFF
TRBD2	TRBJ2-5	many	TRBV5-1	TGCGCCAGCAGCCGGCCTAGCGGGAGTTCAGAGACCCAGTACTTC	CASSRPSGSSETQYF
TRBD1	TRBJ2-7	NA	TRBV12-3/TRBV12-4	TGTGCCAGCAGTATCTCCGGGACAGCCACCTACGAGCAGTACTTC	CASSISGTATYEQYF
NA	TRBJ1-5	many	TRBV6-1	TGTGCCAGCAGTGAAGCGCTCCGGGGGACCCGAACCAATCAGCCCCAGCATTTT	CASSEALRGTRTNQPQHF
TRBD1	TRBJ1-5	many	TRBV10-3	TGTGCCATCAGTGAGACAGGGGATAAGGGTCAGCCCCAGCATTTT	CAISETGDKGQPQHF
TRBD1	TRBJ1-5	few	TRBV29-1	TGCACCAGGGGGCCCGCCAGACGGCCCCAGCATTTT	CTRGPARRPQHF
NA	TRBJ2-5	many	TRBV6-1	TGTGCCGGCGGGCTTCAAGAGACCCAGTACTTC	CAGGLQETQYF
TRBD1	TRBJ2-7	many	TRBV30	TGTGCCTGGACGAGAAAGACAGGGCCGGGCTACGAGCAGTACTTC	CAWTRKTGPGYEQYF
NA	TRBJ1-1	many	TRBV9	TGTGCCAGCAGCCCTCAAGGGGGGAACACTGAAGCTTTCTTT	CASSPQGGNTEAFF
TRBD1	TRBJ1-1	NA	TRBV6-2/TRBV6-3	TGTGCCAGCAAATCCCTGCTCACGGGACAGATGAACACTGAAGCTTTCTTT	CASKSLLTGQMNTEAFF
NA	TRBJ1-6	many	TRBV6-1	TGTGCCAGCAGGTTTCGGACGGATAATTCACCCCTCCACTTT	CASRFRTDNSPLHF
TRBD1	TRBJ2-2	few	TRBV19	TGTGCCAGTACAGGGACAGGTTACACCGGGGAGCTGTTTTTT	CASTGTGYTGELFF
TRBD1	TRBJ1-6	many	TRBV7-8	TGTGCCAGCAGCCAGGACAGGGACAATTCACCCCTCCACTTT	CASSQDRDNSPLHF
NA	TRBJ1-5	many	TRBV2	TGTGCCAGCAGACTAAGCAGGGGAGCCCAGCCCCAGCATTTT	CASRLSRGAQPQHF
TRBD1	TRBJ2-5	NA	TRBV6-2/TRBV6-3	TGTGCCAGCCACCACCAACGGGACAGGGTCCCGGTTTACCAAGAGACCCAGTACTTC	CASHHQRDRVPVYQETQYF
TRBD1	TRBJ2-5	few	TRBV30	TGTGCCTGGAGTCGGGACAGGGCGGAGACCCAGTACTTC	CAWSRDRAETQYF
TRBD1	TRBJ2-4	NA	TRBV25-1	TGTGCCAGCAGTGACTCGAACAGGGGTCCCATTCAGTACTTC	CASSDSNRGPIQYF
NA	TRBJ2-5	many	TRBV18	TGTGCCAGCTCACCACTGGGGGGAGAGACCCAGTACTTC	CASSPLGGETQYF
TRBD2	TRBJ2-2	many	TRBV24-1	TGTGCCACCAGTGACGCTAGCGGGATGATCACCGGGGAGCTGTTTTTT	CATSDASGMITGELFF
TRBD2	TRBJ2-5	many	TRBV11-2	TGTGCCAGCAGCCCCCTCGAAGGCGGGAGCGCTTACCAAGAGACCCAGTACTTC	CASSPLEGGSAYQETQYF
NA	TRBJ1-1	many	TRBV27	TGTGCCAGCAAGTACCTGGGGACCCTGAACACTGAAGCTTTCTTT	CASKYLGTLNTEAFF
TRBD1	TRBJ2-7	many	TRBV7-9	TGTGCCAGCAGCTTAGCGGGGACAGGCGAGCAGTACTTC	CASSLAGTGEQYF
NA	TRBJ1-3	few	TRBV28	TGTGCCAGCAGGCACTTGGGGCAGGATGGAAACACCATATATTTT	CASRHLGQDGNTIYF
NA	TRBJ1-2	NA	TRBV6-2/TRBV6-3	TGTGCCAGCAGTTCGGGACTTCTTTACCACTATGGCTACACCTTC	CASSSGLLYHYGYTF
TRBD1	TRBJ2-7	many	TRBV28	TGTGCCAGCAGTTCCTGGACAGGGTACGAGCAGTACTTC	CASSSWTGYEQYF
TRBD1	TRBJ1-2	many	TRBV6-1	TGTGCCAGCAGTGCTTCTTCGGGACAGTATGGCTACACCTTC	CASSASSGQYGYTF
NA	TRBJ2-5	few	TRBV6-1	TGTGCCAGCAGTAGTCCGGGGATCCCTCATCAAGAGACCCAGTACTTC	CASSSPGIPHQETQYF
TRBD1	TRBJ2-7	NA	TRBV6-1	TGTGCCAGCAGGGGACAGGGGCCTACGGGCTCCTACGAGCAGTACTTC	CASRGQGPTGSYEQYF
TRBD2	TRBJ2-7	many	TRBV25-1	TGTGCCAGCAGTCCTCGCCCAACTAGCGTGTGGGTTGTGGTAGGTTACGAGCAGTACTTC	CASSPRPTSVWVVVGYEQYF
NA	TRBJ1-1	many	TRBV18	TGTGCCAGCTCACTGGAGCATCCAAATGCTTTGAACACTGAAGCTTTCTTT	CASSLEHPNALNTEAFF
NA	TRBJ1-2	NA	TRBV30	TGTGCCTGGAGTACGGGGGACGGCTACACCTTC	CAWSTGDGYTF
NA	TRBJ1-3	once	TRBV5-1	TGCGCCAGCAGCTCACCGGGCACTGGAAACACCATATATTTT	CASSSPGTGNTIYF
NA	TRBJ2-5	many	TRBV28	TGTGCCAGCAGATCCGGAGGTCCCCAAGAGACCCAGTACTTC	CASRSGGPQETQYF
TRBD1	TRBJ1-1	NA	TRBV6-2/TRBV6-3	TGTGCCAGCAGACCAGGGGGGACCACTGAAGCTTTCTTT	CASRPGGTTEAFF
NA	TRBJ1-1	many	TRBV13	TGTGCCAGCAGCATAGGGGCAATTTTTAATTTTGGCACTGAAGCTTTCTTT	CASSIGAIFNFGTEAFF
NA	TRBJ2-2	many	TRBV6-1	TGTGCCAGTCTCCCGCGGGCCCTCTCCGGGGAGCTGTTTTTT	CASLPRALSGELFF
TRBD1	TRBJ2-7	many	TRBV18	TGTGCCAGCTCACCCGGGACAGGGGGATCATTCTACGAGCAGTACTTC	CASSPGTGGSFYEQYF